Here is one T cell receptor beta chain with its context. Its antigen is currently unknown. Sequencing of TCR beta covered CD8+ and CD4+ T cells obtained from blood. The record originates from a study of CD8 T cells in Susac syndrome. Per germline, CDR1 SGDLS and CDR2 YYNGEE. The CDR3 runs 14 residues. Trimming left V 0 bases short and J 2 bases short, with 7 bases between. Random hexamers primed reverse transcription of about 0.45 to 1 ug RNA. TCR beta CDR3 was amplified by immunoSEQ multiplex PCR. This amplification extended across 54 Vbeta and 13 Jbeta segments. TCRdb re-analysed the immunoSEQ multiplex PCR reads in MiXCR, keeping a single row per CDR3 protein. This table has about 140,000 distinct CDR3 sequences, 94% appearing once. Regarding the study as a whole: As the study acknowledged, the number of individuals in its TCR sequencing and HLA analysis was relatively small.

The receptor was isolated from a human donor in good health. The chain is built from TRBV9 and TRBJ2-3; a possible D gene is TRBD2 (6 bases). Material: CD8+ T cells from PBMCs. This CDR3 is CASSVGRDTDTQYF. The CDR3 bases are TGTGCCAGCAGCGTAGGGCGGGACACAGATACGCAGTATTTT.